Listed below are T cell receptor beta chains from one sample, sequenced in a study of cytomegalovirus exposure and HLA in healthy donors. TCRdb's table, derived via immunoSEQ multiplex PCR, lists solely in-frame clones and lacks some. The sample shows 150,000 to 200,000 clones, and 6.5% sits with its ten largest clones. Source material: PBMCs. The receptors here all came from a man younger than 40 in good health and CMV-seronegative. Each CDR3 is given with its conserved first and last residue. D genes are given only for firm matches.

J	length	D	V	CDR3	DNA
TRBJ2-3	15	TRBD2	TRBV27	CASALAGGESDTQYF	TGTGCCAGCGCACTAGCGGGGGGAGAGTCAGATACGCAGTATTTT
TRBJ2-5	17	NA	TRBV4-1	CASSQAGEEPLRETQYF	TGCGCCAGCAGCCAAGCCGGAGAAGAACCTCTCCGGGAGACCCAGTACTTC
TRBJ2-2	17	NA	TRBV7-2	CASSPRGNGGVAGELFF	TGTGCCAGCAGCCCCCGAGGTAACGGGGGTGTGGCCGGGGAGCTGTTTTTT
TRBJ1-2	15	TRBD1	TRBV6-5	CASSAPGQAYYGYTF	TGTGCCAGCAGTGCCCCGGGACAGGCCTACTATGGCTACACCTTC
TRBJ2-3	14	TRBD1	TRBV11-3	CASSFRTGDDTQYF	TGTGCCAGCAGCTTCCGGACAGGGGACGATACGCAGTATTTT
TRBJ2-7	16	TRBD2	TRBV28	CASSFQGLADYYEQYF	TGTGCCAGCAGTTTCCAAGGACTAGCGGACTACTACGAGCAGTACTTC
TRBJ1-2	13	NA	TRBV6-1	CASGQGRVNGYTF	TGTGCCAGCGGGCAGGGGCGCGTAAATGGCTACACCTTC
TRBJ2-7	14	TRBD2	TRBV2	CASTEREGLGEQYF	TGTGCCAGCACTGAGCGGGAGGGCCTAGGGGAGCAGTACTTC
TRBJ1-2	13	NA	TRBV2	CASSEYRRDGYTF	TGTGCCAGCAGTGAATATCGCCGGGATGGCTACACCTTC
TRBJ1-5	12	TRBD1	TRBV19	CASSGRGLPQHF	TGTGCCAGTAGCGGGAGGGGGCTACCCCAGCATTTT
TRBJ2-5	16	TRBD2	TRBV7-9	CASSRGLAGGQETQYF	TGTGCCAGCAGCCGGGGGCTAGCGGGGGGCCAAGAGACCCAGTACTTC
TRBJ2-1	16	NA	TRBV11-2	CASSPIRGLPNNEQFF	TGTGCCAGCAGCCCCATTCGGGGATTGCCAAACAATGAGCAGTTCTTC
TRBJ1-2	15	NA	TRBV28	CASSEGFGRDYGYTF	TGTGCCAGCAGTGAAGGATTCGGGAGGGACTATGGCTACACCTTC
TRBJ1-4	16	TRBD1	TRBV5-1	CASSKQGGMTNEKLFF	TGCGCCAGCAGCAAACAGGGGGGAATGACTAATGAAAAACTGTTTTTT
TRBJ2-5	14	NA	TRBV27	CASSRRSLQETQYF	TGTGCCAGCAGTCGCCGGTCCCTCCAAGAGACCCAGTACTTC
TRBJ1-2	12	NA	TRBV4-1	CASSPLGGGYTF	TGCGCCAGCAGCCCTCTAGGTGGCGGCTACACCTTC
TRBJ1-2	11	TRBD1	TRBV29-1	CSSRDRDGYTF	TGCAGCTCTCGGGACAGGGATGGCTACACCTTC
TRBJ1-1	16	TRBD1	TRBV14	CASSQGGGRWYTEAFF	TGTGCCAGCAGCCAAGGAGGGGGCAGATGGTACACTGAAGCTTTCTTT
TRBJ2-7	14	TRBD2	TRBV30	CAWSAAGVEYEQYF	TGTGCCTGGAGTGCAGCGGGGGTCGAATACGAGCAGTACTTC
TRBJ2-1	19	TRBD2	TRBV10-1	CASSEGPTSGPPSYNEQFF	TGCGCCAGCAGTGAGGGTCCCACTAGCGGGCCACCTTCTTACAATGAGCAGTTCTTC
TRBJ1-2	15	TRBD1	TRBV7-2	CASSMRQGVGYGYTF	TGTGCCAGCAGCATGAGACAGGGTGTGGGCTATGGCTACACCTTC
TRBJ2-7	14	NA	TRBV11-2	CASSLLGAPYEQYF	TGTGCCAGCAGCCTCCTGGGGGCCCCCTACGAGCAGTACTTC